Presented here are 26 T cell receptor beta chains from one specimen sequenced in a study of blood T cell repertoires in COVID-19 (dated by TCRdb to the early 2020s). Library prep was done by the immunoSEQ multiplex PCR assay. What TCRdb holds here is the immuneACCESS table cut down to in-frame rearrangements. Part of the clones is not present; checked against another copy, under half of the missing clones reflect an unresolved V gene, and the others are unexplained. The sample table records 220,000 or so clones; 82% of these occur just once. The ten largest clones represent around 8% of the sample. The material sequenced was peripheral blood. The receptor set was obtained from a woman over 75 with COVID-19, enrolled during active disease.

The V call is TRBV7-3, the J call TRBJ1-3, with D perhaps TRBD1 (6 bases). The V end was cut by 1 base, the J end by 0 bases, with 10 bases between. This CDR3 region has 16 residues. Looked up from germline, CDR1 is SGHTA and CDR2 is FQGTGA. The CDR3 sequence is CASSLIGTFSGNTIYF. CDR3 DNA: TGTGCCAGCAGCTTAATCGGGACATTCTCTGGAAACACCATATATTTT.

DNA for the CDR3: TGCGCCAGCAGCCAAAGGACAGGGTCAGATGGCTACACCTTC. It translates to CASSQRTGSDGYTF. This rearrangement joins TRBV4-3 to TRBJ1-2, with TRBD1 matching over 8 bases. Germline V gene data show CDR1 as LGHNA and CDR2 as YSLEER. The junction had 5 bases not matched to a gene; V was cut back by 2 bases and J by 6 bases. This CDR3 has 14 residues.

The DNA for the CDR3 is TGTGCTAGTGGTTTGATCGGTCCTAGCACAGATACGCAGTATTTT. It codes for CASGLIGPSTDTQYF. The J gene is TRBJ2-3, the V gene TRBV12-5; D is uncertain. CDR1 and CDR2 (germline): LGHNT, FRNRAP. Trimming removed 2 bases at V and 0 bases at J, with 9 bases between. This CDR3 has 15 residues.

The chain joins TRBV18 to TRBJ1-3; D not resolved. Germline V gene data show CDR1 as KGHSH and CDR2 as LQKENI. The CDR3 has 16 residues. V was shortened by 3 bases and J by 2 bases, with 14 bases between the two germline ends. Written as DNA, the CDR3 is TGTGCCAGCTCACCCCTTACGGAGTTTCCTGGAAACACCATATATTTT. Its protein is CASSPLTEFPGNTIYF.

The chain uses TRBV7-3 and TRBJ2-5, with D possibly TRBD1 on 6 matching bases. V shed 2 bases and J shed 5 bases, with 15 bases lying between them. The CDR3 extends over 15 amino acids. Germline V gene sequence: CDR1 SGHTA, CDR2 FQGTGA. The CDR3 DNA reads TGTGCCAGCAGCTTATTCCATGGACAGATGGAGACCCAGTACTTC. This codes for CASSLFHGQMETQYF.

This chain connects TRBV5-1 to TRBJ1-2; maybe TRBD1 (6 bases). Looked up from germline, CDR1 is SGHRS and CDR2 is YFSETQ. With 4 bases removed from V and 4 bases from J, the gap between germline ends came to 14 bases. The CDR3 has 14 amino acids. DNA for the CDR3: TGCGCCAGCAGCCCCCCCAAACAGGGCTATGGCTACACCTTC. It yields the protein CASSPPKQGYGYTF.

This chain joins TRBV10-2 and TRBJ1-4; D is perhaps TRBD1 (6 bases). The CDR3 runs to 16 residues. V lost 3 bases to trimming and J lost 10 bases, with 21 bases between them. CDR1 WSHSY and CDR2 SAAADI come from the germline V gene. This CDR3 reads CASSDQGTNLYRKLFF. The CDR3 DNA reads TGCGCCAGCAGTGACCAAGGGACAAACCTATACCGAAAACTGTTTTTT.

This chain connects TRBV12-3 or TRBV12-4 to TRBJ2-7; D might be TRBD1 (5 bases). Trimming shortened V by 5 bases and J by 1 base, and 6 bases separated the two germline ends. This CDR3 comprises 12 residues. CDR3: CASSRTSYEQYF. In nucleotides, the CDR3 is TGTGCCAGCAGTCGGACATCCTACGAGCAGTACTTC.

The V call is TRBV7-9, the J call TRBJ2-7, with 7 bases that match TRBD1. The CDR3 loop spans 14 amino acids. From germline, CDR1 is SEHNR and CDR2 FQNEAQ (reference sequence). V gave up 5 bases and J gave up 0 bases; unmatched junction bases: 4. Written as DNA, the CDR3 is TGTGCCAGCAGCCGTTCAGGGGGCTCCTACGAGCAGTACTTC. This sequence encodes CASSRSGGSYEQYF.

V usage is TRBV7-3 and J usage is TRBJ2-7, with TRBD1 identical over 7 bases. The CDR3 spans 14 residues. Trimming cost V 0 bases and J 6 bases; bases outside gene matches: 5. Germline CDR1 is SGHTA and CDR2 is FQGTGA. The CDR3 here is CASSLTGTVAEQYF. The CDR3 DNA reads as TGTGCCAGCAGCTTAACGGGGACAGTTGCCGAGCAGTACTTC. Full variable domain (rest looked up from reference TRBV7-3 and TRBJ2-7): GAGVSQTPSNKVTEKGKYVELRCDPISGHTALYWYRQSLGQGPEFLIYFQGTGAADDSGLPNDRFFAVRPEGSVSTLKIQRTERGDSAVYLCASSLTGTVAEQYFGPGTRLTVT.

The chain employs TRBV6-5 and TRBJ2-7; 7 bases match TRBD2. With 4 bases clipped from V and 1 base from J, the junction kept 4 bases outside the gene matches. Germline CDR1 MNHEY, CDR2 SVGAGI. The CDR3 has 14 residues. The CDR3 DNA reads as TGTGCCAGCAGTTCTTTGCGGGGGTCCTACGAGCAGTACTTC. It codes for CASSSLRGSYEQYF.

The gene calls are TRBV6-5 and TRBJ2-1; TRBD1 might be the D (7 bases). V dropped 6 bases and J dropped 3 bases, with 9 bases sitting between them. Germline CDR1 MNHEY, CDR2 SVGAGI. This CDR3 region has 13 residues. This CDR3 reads CASRQGGYNEQFF. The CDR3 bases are TGTGCCAGCAGGCAGGGGGGCTACAATGAGCAGTTCTTC.

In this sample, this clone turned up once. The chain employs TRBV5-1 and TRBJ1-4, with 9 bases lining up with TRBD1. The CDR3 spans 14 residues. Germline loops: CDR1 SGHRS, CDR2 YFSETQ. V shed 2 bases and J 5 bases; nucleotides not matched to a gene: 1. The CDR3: CASSLGQGNEKLFF. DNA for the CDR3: TGCGCCAGCAGCTTAGGACAGGGGAATGAAAAACTGTTTTTT.

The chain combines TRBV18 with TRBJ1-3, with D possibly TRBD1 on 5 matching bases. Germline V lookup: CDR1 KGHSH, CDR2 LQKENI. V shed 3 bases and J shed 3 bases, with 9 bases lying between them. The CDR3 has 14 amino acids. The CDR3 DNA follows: TGTGCCAGCTCACCCCGCAGGGATGGAAACACCATATATTTT. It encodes CASSPRRDGNTIYF.

CDR3 residues: CASSLGGIRYF. CDR3 DNA: TGTGCCAGCAGCTTAGGCGGCATCCGGTATTTT. J is TRBJ2-3 and V is TRBV11-2; D call uncertain. The germline V and J ends were trimmed by 1 base and 14 bases, with 10 bases remaining between them. Germline CDR1 is SGHAT and CDR2 is FQNNGV. This CDR3 has 11 residues.

CDR3 nucleotide sequence: TGTGCCAGCAGCACGCACTCTCGATTAGCGGGAGATACGCAGTATTTT. Translated: CASSTHSRLAGDTQYF. The chain is built from TRBV7-2 and TRBJ2-3; TRBD2 matches at 7 bases. CDR1 SGHTA and CDR2 FQGNSA come from the germline V gene. The CDR3 is 16 residues long. With 5 bases clipped from V and 5 bases from J, the junction kept 13 bases outside the gene matches.

CDR3 in amino acids: CASTRNGGGLVGGYTF. Here the CDR3 DNA reads TGTGCCAGCACCCGTAACGGGGGAGGCTTGGTAGGTGGCTACACCTTC. This rearrangement joins TRBV2 to TRBJ1-2; maybe TRBD1 (5 bases). The CDR3 totals 16 residues. Trimming removed 7 bases from V and 7 bases from J, with 25 bases in between. Germline CDR1 is SNHLY and CDR2 is FYNNEI.

The CDR3, as DNA: TGTGCCATCAGTGATGTGACTTCTCTTGGTACGCAGTATTTT. It is translated as CAISDVTSLGTQYF. The V call is TRBV10-3, the J call TRBJ2-3; no clear D. V lost 3 bases and J lost 8, with 15 bases in between. The CDR3 covers 14 residues. In germline, CDR1 is ENHRY, CDR2 SYGVKD.

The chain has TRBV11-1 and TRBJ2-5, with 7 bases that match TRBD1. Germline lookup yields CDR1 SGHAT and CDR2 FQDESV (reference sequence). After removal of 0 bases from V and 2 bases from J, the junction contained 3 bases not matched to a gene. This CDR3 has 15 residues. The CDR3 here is CASSLALTGQETQYF. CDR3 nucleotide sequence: TGTGCCAGCAGCTTAGCCCTGACAGGGCAAGAGACCCAGTACTTC.

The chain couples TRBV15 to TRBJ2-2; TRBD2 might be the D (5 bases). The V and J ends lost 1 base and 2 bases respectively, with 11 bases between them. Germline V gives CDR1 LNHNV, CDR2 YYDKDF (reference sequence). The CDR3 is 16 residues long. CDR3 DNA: TGTGCCACCAGCAGAGTGGGAGAACTTAACACCGGGGAGCTGTTTTTT. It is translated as CATSRVGELNTGELFF.

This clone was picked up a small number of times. The CDR3 bases are TGTGCCAGCAGCTCTCCCGACAGGGCGCCCTACGAGCAGTACTTC. Translating it yields CASSSPDRAPYEQYF. This chain links TRBV7-2 with TRBJ2-7, with 7 bases aligning to TRBD1. The CDR3 totals 15 residues. The germline V gene has CDR1 SGHTA and CDR2 FQGNSA. With V trimmed by 4 bases and J by 2 bases, 8 bases remained unmatched.

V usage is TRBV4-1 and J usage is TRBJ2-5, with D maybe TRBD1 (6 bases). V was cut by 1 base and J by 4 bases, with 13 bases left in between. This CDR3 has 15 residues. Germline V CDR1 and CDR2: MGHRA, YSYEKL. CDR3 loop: CASSQGPGQPETQYF. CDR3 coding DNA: TGCGCCAGCAGCCAAGGACCCGGACAGCCAGAGACCCAGTACTTC.

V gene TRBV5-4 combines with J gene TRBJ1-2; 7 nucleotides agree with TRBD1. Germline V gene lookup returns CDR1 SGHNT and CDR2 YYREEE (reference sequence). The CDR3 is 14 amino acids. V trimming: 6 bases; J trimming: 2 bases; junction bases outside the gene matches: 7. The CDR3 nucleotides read TGTGCCAGCACCAATCTACAGGGGAACTATGGCTACACCTTC. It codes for CASTNLQGNYGYTF.

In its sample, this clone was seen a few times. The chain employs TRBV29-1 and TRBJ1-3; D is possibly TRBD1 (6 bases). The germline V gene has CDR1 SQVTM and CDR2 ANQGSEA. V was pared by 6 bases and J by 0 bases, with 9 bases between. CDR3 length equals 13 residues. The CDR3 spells CSVGQTSGNTIYF. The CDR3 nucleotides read TGCAGCGTAGGACAGACCTCTGGAAACACCATATATTTT.

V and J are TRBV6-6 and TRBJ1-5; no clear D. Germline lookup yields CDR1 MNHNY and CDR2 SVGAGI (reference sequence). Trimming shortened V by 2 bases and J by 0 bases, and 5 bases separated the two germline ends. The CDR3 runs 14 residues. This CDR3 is CASSYGDSNQPQHF. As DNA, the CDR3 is TGTGCCAGCAGTTACGGAGATAGCAATCAGCCCCAGCATTTT.

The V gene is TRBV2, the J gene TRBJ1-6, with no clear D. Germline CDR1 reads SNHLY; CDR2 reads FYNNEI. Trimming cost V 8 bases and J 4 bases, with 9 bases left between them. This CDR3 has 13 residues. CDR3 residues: CASSPGYNSPLHF. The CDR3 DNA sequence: TGTGCCAGCTCCCCAGGTTATAATTCACCCCTCCACTTT. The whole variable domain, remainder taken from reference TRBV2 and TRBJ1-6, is EPEVTQTPSHQVTQMGQEVILRCVPISNHLYFYWYRQILGQKVEFLVSFYNNEISEKSEIFDDQFSVERPDGSNFTLKIRSTKLEDSAMYFCASSPGYNSPLHFGNGTRLTVT.